Sequencing of this TCR beta chain was carried out in a study of tumor-infiltrating lymphocytes in localized non-small cell lung cancer. This clone was seen only a few times. Its specificity is unknown. Sequencing used immunoSEQ multiplex PCR; TCRdb keeps in-frame clones, though not all of them. The data hold just under 6,000 clones, with around two thirds observed a single time. Study-wide points: TCRbeta sequencing showed higher T cell infiltration in tumors than uninvolved lung. Technical variation could not be separated from intratumor heterogeneity here.

Specimen: uninvolved lung tissue not adjacent to the tumor. This receptor was obtained from a human donor with non-small cell lung cancer.

CDR3 DNA: TGTGCCTGTCAGGGCGTCTACGAGCAGTACTTC. Amino acid sequence: CACQGVYEQYF. The rearrangement joins TRBV30 to TRBJ2-7, with a tentative D call TRBD1 (5 bases). Trimming took 6 bases from V and 3 from J, leaving 9 bases between them. The CDR3 consists of 11 residues. Germline values: CDR1 GTSNPN, CDR2 SVGIG (reference sequence).